The sequence of this TCR beta chain was determined in a study of blood T cell repertoires in COVID-19. For the study at large: PBMCs, B-cell-depleted T cells, or T cells were the source of the cDNA or gDNA that made up the material.

Only in-frame clones appear in the TCRdb table, and some are missing; sequencing was by immunoSEQ multiplex PCR. Among a few hundred thousand clones listed, approximately 89% were seen once. This clone was picked up one time. V shed 3 bases and J shed 10 bases, with 10 bases lying between them. The length of the CDR3 is 11 residues. Germline assignment: CDR1 DFQATT and CDR2 SNEGSKA (reference sequence). The specimen sequenced was peripheral blood. The chain employs TRBV20-1 and TRBJ2-1; perhaps TRBD2 as D (5 bases). The sequence came from a woman aged 45-60 years with acute or convalescent COVID-19. The CDR3 region is CSASSRGEQFF. The CDR3 DNA is TGCAGTGCTAGCAGTCGCGGGGAGCAGTTCTTC.